This T cell receptor (beta chain) was identified during a study of T cell changes during pregnancy in multiple sclerosis. The ends lost 6 bases at V and 0 bases at J; junction bases unmatched: 5. The V gene's germline CDR1 is SGHRS and CDR2 YFSETQ. The CDR3 extends over 14 amino acids. Measured with immunoSEQ multiplex PCR; TCRdb has only the in-frame clones, and not every one. The sample comprises roughly 40,000 clones, 92% of which are singletons, and approximately 0.81% rests with the top ten. The genes are TRBV5-1 and TRBJ2-7, with 8 positions matching TRBD1. This receptor was obtained from a female donor with multiple sclerosis, enrolled in a pregnancy study. The sample here was CD4+ T cells from peripheral blood mononuclear cells, taken before pregnancy. Written as DNA, the CDR3 is TGCGCCAGCACCGAAACAGGGGGCTCCTACGAGCAGTACTTC. Translation gives CASTETGGSYEQYF.